The table lists the clone carrying this T cell receptor delta chain with a few counts. Translating this DNA gives a protein that differs at residue 10 from the TCRdb one, which belongs to a much larger clone; a read error is likely, and the protein shown is this translation. The data are from a study of gamma-delta T cells after stem cell transplantation. The length of the CDR3 is 22 residues. Germline-derived CDR1 and CDR2 are TSWWSYY and QGS. V lost 0 bases, J lost 1 base, and 22 bases stayed unmatched. TCRdb redid the clone calls on the RT-PCR reads with CATT. The table lists about 1,500 delta-chain clones, roughly 2% of them singletons.

Input material: gamma-delta T cells. This sequence joins TRDV1 and TRDJ1, with 8 bases aligning to TRDD3. The TCR was taken from a human donor. It is not recorded whose cells these are; they may come from a transplant donor. The CDR3 loop reads CALGELSYQAGDIPWVTDKLIF. In DNA form, the CDR3 reads TGTGCTCTTGGGGAACTTAGCTACCAGGCGGGGGATATTCCGTGGGTCACCGATAAACTCATCTTT.